A single T cell receptor (beta chain) is shown here with its context. Under the authors' procedure: Reference gene primer amplification in the assay estimated nucleated cell counts. TCRdb keeps only in-frame clones here, not all; method: immunoSEQ multiplex PCR. V, J and clone size derive from that table, while D and trimming were established from the DNA sequence. The data hold a few hundred thousand clones, with 70% to 90% observed a single time. These data are taken from a study of blood T cell repertoires in COVID-19. This CDR3 region has 14 residues. Germline V gene data show CDR1 as LNHDA and CDR2 as SQIVND (reference sequence). V lost 7 bases and J lost 7; bases outside the gene matches: 8.

This TCR derives from a woman aged 45-59 years with acute or convalescent COVID-19. Specimen: peripheral blood. The rearrangement joins TRBV19 to TRBJ2-2, with 8 bases fitting TRBD1. The CDR3 DNA sequence: TGTGCCAGTACCGGACAGGGCCGGGTCGGGGAGCTGTTTTTT. It codes for CASTGQGRVGELFF.